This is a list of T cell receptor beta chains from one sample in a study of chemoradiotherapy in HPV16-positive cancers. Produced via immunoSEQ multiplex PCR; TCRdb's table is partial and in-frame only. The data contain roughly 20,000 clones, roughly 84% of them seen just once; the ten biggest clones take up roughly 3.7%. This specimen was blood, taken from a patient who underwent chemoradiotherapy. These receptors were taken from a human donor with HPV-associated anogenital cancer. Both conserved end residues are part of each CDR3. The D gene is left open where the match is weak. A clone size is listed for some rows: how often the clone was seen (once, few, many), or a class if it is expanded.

CASSGRGSIQGETQYF	TGTGCCAGCAGCGGAAGAGGCAGTATCCAGGGGGAGACCCAGTACTTC	TRBV7-2	NA	16	NA	TRBJ2-5
CTGQGTYEQYF	TGCACTGGACAGGGCACCTACGAGCAGTACTTC	TRBV20-1	TRBD1	11	NA	TRBJ2-7
CASSYVHATNEKLFF	TGTGCCAGCAGTTACGTCCATGCAACTAATGAAAAACTGTTTTTT	TRBV6-5	NA	15	NA	TRBJ1-4
CASSLNAVGSGNTIYF	TGTGCCAGCAGCTTAAACGCCGTGGGCTCTGGAAACACCATATATTTT	TRBV7-2	NA	16	NA	TRBJ1-3
CASSEWAAPGAANTEAFF	TGTGCCAGCAGTGAATGGGCGGCCCCGGGGGCGGCGAACACTGAAGCTTTCTTT	TRBV6-1	NA	18	once	TRBJ1-1
CASSWGFIGTGGNTGELFF	TGTGCCAGCAGCTGGGGATTTATCGGGACAGGGGGGAACACCGGGGAGCTGTTTTTT	TRBV11-2	TRBD1	19	once	TRBJ2-2
CASSELAGGPDEQFF	TGTGCCAGCAGTGAACTAGCGGGGGGGCCGGATGAGCAGTTCTTC	TRBV6-1	TRBD2	15	NA	TRBJ2-1
CASSLMWDQPQHF	TGTGCCAGCAGCTTAATGTGGGATCAGCCCCAGCATTTT	TRBV7-2	NA	13	few	TRBJ1-5
CASSQGWADRGNQPQHF	TGCGCCAGCAGTCAAGGGTGGGCAGATCGTGGCAATCAGCCCCAGCATTTT	TRBV23-1	NA	17	NA	TRBJ1-5
CASSSATQYF	TGTGCCAGCAGTTCAGCCACCCAGTACTTC	TRBV2	NA	10	NA	TRBJ2-5
CASKGSLGQGDSPLHF	TGCGCCAGCAAGGGGAGTCTGGGACAGGGCGATTCACCCCTCCACTTT	TRBV5-1	TRBD1	16	NA	TRBJ1-6
CASSLLSGAQYNEQFF	TGTGCCAGCAGCTTACTGAGCGGGGCACAATACAATGAGCAGTTCTTC	TRBV7-2	TRBD2	16	NA	TRBJ2-1
CASSSDIANYGYTF	TGTGCCAGCAGCTCGGACATAGCTAACTATGGCTACACCTTC	TRBV5-5	NA	14	NA	TRBJ1-2
CASSILTGRSNQPQHF	TGTGCCAGTAGTATCCTCACAGGTCGTAGCAATCAGCCCCAGCATTTT	TRBV19	NA	16	NA	TRBJ1-5
CASSEGTATNEKLFF	TGTGCCAGCAGTGAAGGGACAGCAACTAATGAAAAACTGTTTTTT	TRBV6-1	NA	15	NA	TRBJ1-4
CSVSSRGYDYGYTF	TGCAGCGTTTCCTCCAGGGGTTATGACTATGGCTACACCTTC	TRBV29-1	NA	14	NA	TRBJ1-2
CASSLVGFVGDTQYF	TGTGCCAGCAGCTTGGTTGGCTTCGTTGGAGATACGCAGTATTTT	TRBV5-6	NA	15	few	TRBJ2-3
CASGGRGTNTGELFF	TGTGCCAGCGGGGGTCGGGGGACGAACACCGGGGAGCTGTTTTTT	TRBV4-2	NA	15	NA	TRBJ2-2
CASSYSRRSYEQYF	TGTGCCAGCAGTTACTCACGGCGGTCCTACGAGCAGTACTTC	TRBV6-5	NA	14	NA	TRBJ2-7
CASSPRTSSETQYF	TGCGCCAGCAGCCCCCGGACTAGCTCAGAGACCCAGTACTTC	TRBV5-1	TRBD2	14	NA	TRBJ2-5
CASSWRQGAREKLFF	TGTGCCAGCAGCTGGAGACAGGGGGCTCGCGAAAAACTGTTTTTT	TRBV7-2	TRBD1	15	once	TRBJ1-4
CASSLGGHTEAFF	TGTGCCAGCAGCTTAGGGGGTCACACTGAAGCTTTCTTT	TRBV7-2	NA	13	NA	TRBJ1-1
CASSPRGVSLEYF	TGTGCCAGCAGCCCACGCGGGGTCAGCCTTGAATATTTT	TRBV6-6	NA	13	NA	TRBJ1-3
CASRRQTGAGYEQYF	TGTGCCAGCAGGCGGCAGACGGGAGCAGGCTACGAGCAGTACTTC	TRBV28	NA	15	once	TRBJ2-7